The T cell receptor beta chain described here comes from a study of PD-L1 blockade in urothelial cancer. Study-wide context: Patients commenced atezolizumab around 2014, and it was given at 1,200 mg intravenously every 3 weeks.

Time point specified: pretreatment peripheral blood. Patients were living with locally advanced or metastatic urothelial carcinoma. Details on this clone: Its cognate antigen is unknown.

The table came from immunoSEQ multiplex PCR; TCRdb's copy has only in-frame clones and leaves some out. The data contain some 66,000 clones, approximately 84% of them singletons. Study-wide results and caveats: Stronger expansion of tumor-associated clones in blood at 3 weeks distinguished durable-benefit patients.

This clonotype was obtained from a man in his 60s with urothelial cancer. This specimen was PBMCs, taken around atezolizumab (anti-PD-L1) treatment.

The CDR3 DNA sequence: TGTGCCAGCAGCTTTTCCAGGGCTAATTCACCCCTCCACTTT. It codes for CASSFSRANSPLHF. The chain couples TRBV7-2 to TRBJ1-6, with D possibly TRBD1 on 5 matching bases. Germline assignment: CDR1 SGHTA and CDR2 FQGNSA. V lost 3 bases to trimming and J lost 6 bases, with 9 bases between them. The CDR3 runs to 14 residues.